These 5 T cell receptor beta chains were all obtained from the same sample, sequenced in a study of blood T cell repertoires in COVID-19. Produced via immunoSEQ multiplex PCR; TCRdb's table is partial and in-frame only. Of approximately 66,000 clones listed, around 84% were seen once; the top ten hold approximately 6.6%. Sequencing was performed on peripheral blood. The source of these receptors is a man aged 50-60 years with active COVID-19.

This clone was seen once. The chain is built from TRBV28 and TRBJ1-4, with 8 nucleotides matching TRBD1. CDR1 and CDR2 (germline): MDHEN, SYDVKM. This CDR3 has 15 residues. Germline trimming cut 6 bases from V and 8 bases from J; bases unmatched to any gene: 11. CDR3 in amino acids: CASSRYQGAGEKLFF. The DNA of the CDR3 is TGTGCCAGCAGCCGATACCAGGGGGCGGGAGAAAAACTGTTTTTT.

The rearrangement joins TRBV9 to TRBJ1-2; TRBD1 is a possible D gene (5 bases). The germline V gene has CDR1 SGDLS and CDR2 YYNGEE. CDR3 length: 13 residues. V lost 3 bases and J 5 bases, leaving 11 bases between the germline ends. The CDR3 sequence is CASSAAPGYGYTF. CDR3 in DNA: TGTGCCAGCAGCGCCGCCCCAGGGTATGGCTACACCTTC.

The chain has TRBV25-1 and TRBJ2-1, with TRBD1 matching 7 bases. Germline CDR1 is MGHDK and CDR2 is SYGVNS. This CDR3 contains 14 residues. With 6 bases clipped from V and 6 bases from J, the junction kept 8 bases outside the gene matches. CDR3 protein: CASSRTGQSNEQFF. The CDR3 bases are TGTGCCAGCAGCCGGACAGGCCAATCCAATGAGCAGTTCTTC. The full variable domain, in which reference TRBV25-1 and TRBJ2-1 provide the parts outside the CDR3, is EADIYQTPRYLVIGTGKKITLECSQTMGHDKMYWYQQDPGMELHLIHYSYGVNSTEKGDLSSESTVSRIRTEHFPLTLESARPSHTSQYLCASSRTGQSNEQFFGPGTRLTVL.

The gene calls are TRBV10-3 and TRBJ2-5; tentatively, D is TRBD1 (6 bases). Trimming left V 3 bases short and J 5 bases short, with 16 bases between. The CDR3 length is 15 residues. The germline V gene encodes CDR1 ENHRY and CDR2 SYGVKD. This CDR3 is CAISEGTPRRETQYF. CDR3 coding DNA: TGTGCCATCAGTGAAGGGACACCTCGTCGCGAGACCCAGTACTTC.

The J gene is TRBJ1-1, the V gene TRBV11-3; TRBD1 aligns across 12 bases. In germline, CDR1 is SGHNT, CDR2 YENEEA. Losses at the gene ends were 4 bases for V and 4 bases for J; bases not matched to a gene: 7. The CDR3 length is 16 residues. This CDR3 is CASSWDRGPRVTEAFF. The CDR3 region has the DNA TGTGCCAGCAGCTGGGACAGGGGGCCGAGGGTCACTGAAGCTTTCTTT. The full variable domain, with the rest looked up from reference TRBV11-3 and TRBJ1-1, is EAGVVQSPRYKIIEKKQPVAFWCNPISGHNTLYWYLQNLGQGPELLIRYENEEAVDDSQLPKDRFSAERLKGVDSTLKIQPAELGDSAVYLCASSWDRGPRVTEAFFGQGTRLTVV.